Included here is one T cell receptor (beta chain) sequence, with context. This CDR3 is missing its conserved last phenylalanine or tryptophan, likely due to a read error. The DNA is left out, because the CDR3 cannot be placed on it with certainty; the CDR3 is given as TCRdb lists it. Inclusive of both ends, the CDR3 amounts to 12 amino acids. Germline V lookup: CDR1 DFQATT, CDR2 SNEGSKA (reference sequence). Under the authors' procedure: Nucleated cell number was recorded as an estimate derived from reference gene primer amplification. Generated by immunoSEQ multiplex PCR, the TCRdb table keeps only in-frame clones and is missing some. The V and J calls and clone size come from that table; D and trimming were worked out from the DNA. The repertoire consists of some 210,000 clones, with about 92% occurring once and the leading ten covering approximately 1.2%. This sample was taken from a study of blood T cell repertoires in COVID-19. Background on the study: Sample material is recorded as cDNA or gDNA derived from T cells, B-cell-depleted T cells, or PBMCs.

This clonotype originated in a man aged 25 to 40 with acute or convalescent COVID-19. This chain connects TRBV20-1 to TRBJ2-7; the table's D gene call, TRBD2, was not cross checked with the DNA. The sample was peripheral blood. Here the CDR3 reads CSASSRGPPQDI.